The clone carrying this T cell receptor (beta chain) was detected many times. Its antigen is still unknown. This sample was taken from a study of T cells in Graves' hyperthyroidism and ophthalmopathy. Study-wide findings and caveats: Among thyroid clonotypes expanded above 0.001, most also appeared in blood.

The germline V gene has CDR1 GTSNPN and CDR2 SVGIG (reference sequence). Deletions cut 4 bases from V and 1 base from J, with 10 bases between. The CDR3 runs to 13 residues. The CDR3 regions of TCR beta were amplified from RNA transcripts. The study used the HTBI primer set for a first-round RT-PCR of the TCR CDR3. TCRdb re-analysed the multiplex PCR reads in MiXCR, keeping a single row per CDR3 protein. The table lists a few hundred thousand distinct CDR3 sequences, more than 15% of them singletons. The sequence came from a woman under 40 with Graves' ophthalmopathy. The sequenced sample was blood. The chain links TRBV30 to TRBJ1-1, with D hard to call. The CDR3 spells CAWTRQENTEAFF. DNA of the CDR3: TGTGCCTGGACCAGGCAGGAGAACACTGAAGCTTTCTTT.